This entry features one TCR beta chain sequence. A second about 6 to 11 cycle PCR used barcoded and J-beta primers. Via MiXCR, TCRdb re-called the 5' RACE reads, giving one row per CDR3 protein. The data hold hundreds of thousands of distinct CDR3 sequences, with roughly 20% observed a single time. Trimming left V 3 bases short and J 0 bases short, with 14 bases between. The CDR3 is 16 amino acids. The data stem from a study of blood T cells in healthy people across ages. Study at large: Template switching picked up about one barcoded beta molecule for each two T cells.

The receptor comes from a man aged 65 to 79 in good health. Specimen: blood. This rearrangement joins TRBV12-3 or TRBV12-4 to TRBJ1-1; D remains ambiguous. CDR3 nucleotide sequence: TGTGCCAGCAGTTTCGCCGTTAAGGCCCTGAACACTGAAGCTTTCTTT. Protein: CASSFAVKALNTEAFF.